Listed below are T cell receptor beta chains from one sample, sequenced in a study of CD8 T cells in ankylosing spondylitis. TCRdb ran MiXCR on the 5' RACE reads and lists one entry per CDR3 protein. The sample lists 100,000 or so distinct CDR3 sequences, around 8.3% occurring once. Sample: blood, either unsorted or a sorted T cell fraction (not recorded which). Receptors were obtained from a male donor with ankylosing spondylitis. The CDR3 runs from the conserved cysteine through the conserved F or W. The D gene is left open where the match is weak. Expanded clones are given a class, and other clones once, few, many or no size at all.

clone_size,v_call,j_call,d_call,cdr3_nt,cdr3_aa
many,TRBV20-1,TRBJ1-1,-,TGCAGTGCTAAAGGAGGGGACGCTGAAGCTTTCTTT,CSAKGGDAEAFF
-,TRBV29-1,TRBJ1-2,-,TGCAGCGTGACCGGACTTGGTGGCTACACCTTC,CSVTGLGGYTF
-,TRBV27,TRBJ2-3,-,TGTGCCAGCTCTCCTGTTGGCAGGGGGGGGGCAGATACGCAGTATTTT,CASSPVGRGGADTQYF
few,TRBV6-1,TRBJ2-1,TRBD2,TGTGCCAGCAGTCGGACTAGCGGGAGGTCCCTCTACAATGAGCAGTTCTTC,CASSRTSGRSLYNEQFF
many,TRBV2,TRBJ1-2,-,TGTGCCAGCAGCTGGGACCAAAACTATGGCTACACCTTC,CASSWDQNYGYTF
many,TRBV15,TRBJ2-5,-,TGTGCCACCAGCAGAGAGTGGGGGGCAGAGACCCAGTACTTC,CATSREWGAETQYF
-,TRBV11-2,TRBJ2-1,TRBD2,TGTGCCAGCAGCTTGGTTGGAGCGGGGGGGAGCTACAATGAGCAGTTCTTC,CASSLVGAGGSYNEQFF
few,TRBV12-3/TRBV12-4,TRBJ2-3,-,TGTGCCAGCACCTCGCGAGGACCGTCCACAGATACGCAGTATTTT,CASTSRGPSTDTQYF
few,TRBV5-6,TRBJ2-1,TRBD1,TGTGCCAGCAGCTTGGAGGACAGGGCTATATACAATGAGCAGTTCTTC,CASSLEDRAIYNEQFF
many,TRBV4-2,TRBJ2-7,-,TGTGCCAGCAGCCAAGATATTACGGGGACGGCCTACGAGCAGTACTTC,CASSQDITGTAYEQYF
-,TRBV5-6,TRBJ1-1,TRBD1,TGTGCCAGCAGCCCAGACAGGGGCCCCCACACTGAAGCTTTCTTT,CASSPDRGPHTEAFF
many,TRBV27,TRBJ1-5,-,TGTGCCAGCAGTTTTTATCCAGGGGAGGGTCAGCCCCAGCATTTT,CASSFYPGEGQPQHF
many,TRBV2,TRBJ2-7,-,TGTGCCAGCACACAGTCCGGTCCCTACGAGCAGTACTTC,CASTQSGPYEQYF